Presented here are 21 T cell receptor beta chains from one specimen sequenced in a study of T cells after yellow fever vaccination. Each CDR3 protein gets one entry after TCRdb re-called the 5' RACE reads with MiXCR. The sample has 300,000 to 450,000 distinct CDR3 sequences; approximately 5.7% are singletons. The material sequenced was PBMCs, taken 5 days after the yellow fever booster vaccination. Receptor source: a man aged 30 to 39 who received the YFV17D yellow fever vaccine.

This clonotype was counted many times. The V gene is TRBV15, the J gene TRBJ2-1; weak D call: TRBD2 (5 bases). Germline V CDR1 and CDR2: LNHNV, YYDKDF (reference sequence). The CDR3 loop spans 17 amino acids. V lost 6 bases, J lost 1 base, and 19 bases lay in between. The chain's CDR3 is CATRNPSGWGSYNEQFF. The DNA of the CDR3 is TGTGCCACCAGGAACCCCAGCGGATGGGGTTCCTACAATGAGCAGTTCTTC. The full variable domain, completed using reference TRBV15 and TRBJ2-1, is DAMVIQNPRYQVTQFGKPVTLSCSQTLNHNVMYWYQQKSSQAPKLLFHYYDKDFNNEADTPDNFQSRRPNTSFCFLDIRSPGLGDTAMYLCATRNPSGWGSYNEQFFGPGTRLTVL.

The CDR3 DNA sequence: TGTGCCAGCAGCCGATCTGGGACTAACACCTACAATGAGCAGTTCTTC. Protein sequence: CASSRSGTNTYNEQFF. The chain has TRBV14 and TRBJ2-1; 7 bases are shared with TRBD2. Trimming at V came to 4 bases and at J to 2 bases, leaving 8 bases not matched to a gene. The CDR3 is 16 amino acids. Germline loops: CDR1 SGHDN, CDR2 FVKESK.

Ten or more counts support this clonotype. The chain couples TRBV20-1 to TRBJ1-5; no clear D. This CDR3 contains 13 residues. V was clipped by 6 bases and J by 4 bases, with 13 bases between them. Germline V gene lookup returns CDR1 DFQATT and CDR2 SNEGSKA (reference sequence). CDR3 protein: CSASPSRNQPQHF. CDR3 nucleotide sequence: TGCAGTGCCTCCCCGAGTAGGAATCAGCCCCAGCATTTT.

In its sample, this clonotype was seen many times. V gene TRBV12-3 or TRBV12-4 combines with J gene TRBJ2-7; TRBD2 agrees at 11 bases. The CDR3 totals 14 residues. Trimming at V came to 6 bases and at J to 3 bases, leaving 4 bases not matched to a gene. CDR3 sequence: CASSPTSGSYEQYF. As DNA, the CDR3 is TGTGCCAGCAGCCCTACTAGCGGGAGCTACGAGCAGTACTTC.

The chain uses TRBV19 and TRBJ2-3, with D perhaps matching TRBD1 or TRBD2 (5 bases each). Looked up from germline, CDR1 is LNHDA and CDR2 is SQIVND (reference sequence). Trimming cost V 3 bases and J 14 bases, with 18 bases left between them. The CDR3 contains 13 residues. CDR3 loop: CASSMRGTPSLYF. CDR3 coding DNA: TGTGCCAGTAGTATGCGTGGGACCCCGTCTCTGTATTTT.

The chain joins TRBV4-3 to TRBJ2-3; a weak D match, TRBD2 (7 bases). Germline V CDR1 and CDR2: LGHNA, YSLEER. Trimming took off 0 bases at V and 2 bases at J, with 12 bases between the two ends. The CDR3 is made up of 16 amino acids. This CDR3 reads CASSQDRGGYTDTQYF. In DNA, the CDR3 is TGCGCCAGCAGCCAAGATAGGGGGGGTTACACAGATACGCAGTATTTT.

This clonotype was seen only once. This rearrangement joins TRBV20-1 to TRBJ2-3; the D gene is possibly TRBD1 (6 bases). The CDR3 is made up of 14 amino acids. In germline, CDR1 is DFQATT, CDR2 SNEGSKA (reference sequence). Deletions cut 2 bases from V and 6 bases from J, with 15 bases between. The CDR3 loop is CSARWMTGWDTQYF. CDR3 in DNA: TGCAGTGCTAGATGGATGACAGGATGGGATACGCAGTATTTT.

This clonotype was recorded many times. The chain is built from TRBV24-1 and TRBJ2-2, with D perhaps matching TRBD2 (6 bases). The V and J ends lost 6 bases and 4 bases respectively, with 8 bases between them. CDR3 length: 13 amino acids. CDR1 is KGHDR and CDR2 is SFDVKD in the germline V gene. The CDR3 nucleotides read TGTGCCACCAGTACGGGGGTCACCGGGGAGCTGTTTTTT. Amino acids: CATSTGVTGELFF.

V is TRBV20-1 and J is TRBJ2-3, with 9 bases lining up with TRBD2. The CDR3 consists of 15 residues. Trimming at V came to 7 bases and at J to 2 bases, leaving 10 bases not matched to a gene. CDR1 DFQATT and CDR2 SNEGSKA come from the germline V gene (reference sequence). For the CDR3, the DNA is TGCAGTGGAGGCCCGACTAGCGGTAACACAGATACGCAGTATTTT. Protein product: CSGGPTSGNTDTQYF.

In this sample, this clonotype turned up a few times. DNA for the CDR3: TGCAGTGCTAGGGCTGGGGGAGAGACCCAGTACTTC. This gives the protein CSARAGGETQYF. The chain is built from TRBV20-1 and TRBJ2-5; D is possibly TRBD1 or TRBD2 (5 bases each). V was cut by 3 bases and J by 4 bases, with 9 bases left in between. This CDR3 spans 12 amino acids. CDR1 and CDR2 from the germline V gene are DFQATT and SNEGSKA (reference sequence).

In this sample, this clonotype turned up many times. The CDR3 loop reads CATSDRVRGGVETQYF. CDR3 DNA sequence: TGTGCCACCAGTGATAGGGTCAGGGGAGGTGTGGAGACCCAGTACTTC. V and J are TRBV24-1 and TRBJ2-5; D possibly uses TRBD1 or TRBD2 (6 bases each). The V gene's germline CDR1 is KGHDR and CDR2 SFDVKD. Trimming took off 3 bases at V and 5 bases at J, with 18 bases between the two ends. The CDR3 contains 16 residues.

The chain combines TRBV18 with TRBJ2-2, with 8 bases fitting TRBD2. Trimming cost V 1 base and J 1 base; bases outside gene matches: 5. The CDR3 consists of 17 residues. Germline loops: CDR1 KGHSH, CDR2 LQKENI. As DNA, the CDR3 is TGTGCCAGCTCACCACGATCACTAGCGGAGAACACCGGGGAGCTGTTTTTT. It translates to CASSPRSLAENTGELFF.

The chain uses TRBV20-1 and TRBJ2-7, with D perhaps TRBD2 (5 bases). This CDR3 is built from 15 residues. The V end lost 0 bases, the J end lost 0 bases, and 12 bases lay between the germline ends. From germline, CDR1 is DFQATT and CDR2 SNEGSKA (reference sequence). CDR3 nucleotide sequence: TGCAGTGCTAGAGATAAAGCGGTCCACTCCTACGAGCAGTACTTC. This codes for CSARDKAVHSYEQYF.

V gene TRBV29-1 combines with J gene TRBJ2-2; D is possibly TRBD1 or TRBD2 (6 bases each). The CDR3 sequence is 14 residues long. The germline V gene encodes CDR1 SQVTM and CDR2 ANQGSEA. V was cut by 4 bases and J by 0 bases, with 9 bases left in between. The CDR3 sequence: CSVVGGANTGELFF. The CDR3 coding sequence is TGCAGCGTTGTGGGGGGCGCGAACACCGGGGAGCTGTTTTTT.

V and J are TRBV19 and TRBJ1-6; D gene uncertain. Looked up from germline, CDR1 is LNHDA and CDR2 is SQIVND (reference sequence). The CDR3 consists of 16 residues. Trimming pared 7 bases from V and 0 bases from J, leaving 13 bases between. The CDR3 sequence is CASKPAESSYNSPLHF. The CDR3 bases are TGTGCCAGTAAACCGGCAGAGAGCTCCTATAATTCACCCCTCCACTTT.

There are many counts of this clonotype. This chain links TRBV5-1 with TRBJ1-1, with D uncertain. Trimming pared 0 bases from V and 5 bases from J, leaving 14 bases between. This CDR3 has 15 residues. In germline, CDR1 is SGHRS, CDR2 YFSETQ. CDR3 in amino acids: CASSLGFESGTEAFF. The CDR3 DNA reads TGCGCCAGCAGCTTGGGCTTTGAATCGGGGACTGAAGCTTTCTTT.

The chain joins TRBV7-2 to TRBJ2-5; D ambiguous. Germline loops: CDR1 SGHTA, CDR2 FQGNSA. Trimming removed 5 bases at V and 3 bases at J, with 13 bases between. This CDR3 comprises 14 residues. CDR3 residues: CASSLYGREETQYF. The DNA of the CDR3 is TGTGCCAGCAGCCTTTACGGCCGGGAAGAGACCCAGTACTTC. The variable domain in full, with the rest retrieved from reference TRBV7-2 and TRBJ2-5, is GAGVSQSPSNKVTEKGKDVELRCDPISGHTALYWYRQSLGQGLEFLIYFQGNSAPDKSGLPSDRFSAERTGGSVSTLTIQRTQQEDSAVYLCASSLYGREETQYFGPGTRLLVL.

This clonotype was seen ten or more times. V and J are TRBV5-1 and TRBJ2-1; D may match TRBD1 or TRBD2 (6 bases each). CDR1 and CDR2 from the germline V gene are SGHRS and YFSETQ. Between the trimmed V and J ends, which lost 0 bases and 3 bases, there was a span of 13 bases. This CDR3 is built from 16 residues. For the CDR3, the DNA is TGCGCCAGCAGCTTGGATCGGGGGCAAATCTACAATGAGCAGTTCTTC. Translation: CASSLDRGQIYNEQFF.

This clonotype was picked up a small number of times. The chain recombines TRBV7-2 with TRBJ1-6; TRBD1 might be the D (5 bases). Trimming left V 2 bases short and J 7 bases short, with 12 bases between. The CDR3 spans 15 residues. Germline assignment: CDR1 SGHTA and CDR2 FQGNSA. CDR3 loop: CASSLFGTPNSPLHF. The CDR3 nucleotides read TGTGCCAGCAGCTTATTTGGGACTCCGAATTCACCCCTCCACTTT.

V is TRBV9 and J is TRBJ1-5, with D perhaps TRBD1 (5 bases). The CDR3 loop spans 14 amino acids. V was trimmed by 0 bases and J by 6 bases, leaving 10 bases between them. Per germline, CDR1 SGDLS and CDR2 YYNGEE. This CDR3 is CASSVGTGAQPQHF. The CDR3 bases are TGTGCCAGCAGCGTAGGCACAGGCGCTCAGCCCCAGCATTTT.

This clonotype was counted only a few times. The V gene is TRBV7-6, the J gene TRBJ2-3; TRBD1 matches at 8 bases. CDR1 SGHVS and CDR2 FNYEAQ come from the germline V gene. Germline trimming cut 0 bases from V and 2 bases from J; bases unmatched to any gene: 7. The CDR3 has 17 residues. CDR3 amino acids: CASSLALGQGSTDTQYF. CDR3 coding DNA: TGTGCCAGCAGCTTAGCGCTTGGACAGGGATCCACAGATACGCAGTATTTT.